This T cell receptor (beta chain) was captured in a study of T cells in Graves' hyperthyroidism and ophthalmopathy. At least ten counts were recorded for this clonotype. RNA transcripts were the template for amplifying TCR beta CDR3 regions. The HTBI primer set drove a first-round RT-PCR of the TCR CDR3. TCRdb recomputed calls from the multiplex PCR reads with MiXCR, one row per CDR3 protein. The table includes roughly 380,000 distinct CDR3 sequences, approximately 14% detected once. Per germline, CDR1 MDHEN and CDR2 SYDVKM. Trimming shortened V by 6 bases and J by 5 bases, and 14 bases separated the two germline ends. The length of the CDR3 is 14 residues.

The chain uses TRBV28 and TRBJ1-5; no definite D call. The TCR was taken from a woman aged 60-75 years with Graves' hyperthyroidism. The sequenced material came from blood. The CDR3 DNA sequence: TGTGCCAGCAGCTCGGATGCGGCCTATCAGCCCCAGCATTTT. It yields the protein CASSSDAAYQPQHF.